Each of the 30 T cell receptor beta chains below was sequenced from the same sample in a study of T cells in Graves' hyperthyroidism and ophthalmopathy. Amplification of TCR beta CDR3 regions used RNA as the template. First-round RT-PCR with HTBI primers amplified the TCR CDR3 region. TCRdb re-called the multiplex PCR reads with MiXCR, one entry per CDR3 protein. The table shows about 640,000 distinct CDR3 sequences, with more than 20% occurring only once. The specimen was blood. These receptor sequences come from a man in his thirties or forties with Graves' ophthalmopathy.

This rearrangement joins TRBV28 to TRBJ2-1; 9 positions match TRBD1. Unmatched junction bases numbered 14, after V lost 4 bases and J lost 4 bases. CDR1 is MDHEN and CDR2 is SYDVKM in the germline V gene. The CDR3 loop spans 18 amino acids. DNA of the CDR3: TGTGCCAGCAGTTCACCAACCCCGGGACAGGGTTTTTACAATGAGCAGTTCTTC. Amino acids: CASSSPTPGQGFYNEQFF.

This clonotype was counted ten times or more. The J gene is TRBJ2-1, the V gene TRBV28, with D possibly being TRBD1 or TRBD2 (5 bases each). Germline CDR1 is MDHEN and CDR2 is SYDVKM. The CDR3 is 15 residues long. V lost 3 bases and J 8 bases, leaving 17 bases between the germline ends. The CDR3 DNA reads TGTGCCAGCAGTTTCCGGGACGGAGGTTGGGATGAGCAGTTCTTC. Translating gives CASSFRDGGWDEQFF.

The sample holds a few counts of this clonotype. The V and J genes are TRBV20-1 and TRBJ2-1; TRBD2 matches 8 bases. The V gene end was trimmed by 0 bases and the J gene end by 4 bases; junction bases not matched to a gene: 8. This CDR3 region has 16 residues. CDR1 is DFQATT, CDR2 SNEGSKA, per germline (reference sequence). DNA for the CDR3: TGCAGTGCTAGAGATCGGGCGGGAGGCCGGTACAATGAGCAGTTCTTC. Residues: CSARDRAGGRYNEQFF.

This clonotype appeared a few times. This chain links TRBV7-8 with TRBJ2-2, with D possibly matching TRBD1 (5 bases). Per germline, CDR1 SGHVS and CDR2 FQNEAQ. Trimming cost V 2 bases and J 6 bases, with 7 bases left between them. The CDR3 length is 13 residues. CDR3 sequence (DNA): TGTGCCAGCAGCTTATTAGGGGCCGGGGAGCTGTTTTTT. This codes for CASSLLGAGELFF.

This clonotype was detected many times. The CDR3 region has the DNA TGTGCCAGCAGCTCGCCGGGACAGAATTCCTACGAGCAGTACTTC. This gives the protein CASSSPGQNSYEQYF. The genes are TRBV7-2 and TRBJ2-7, with 7 bases that match TRBD1. Germline CDR1 and CDR2: SGHTA and FQGNSA. CDR3 length: 15 amino acids. V lost 4 bases, J lost 1 base, and 7 bases stayed unmatched.

This clonotype was counted only a few times. The chain couples TRBV30 to TRBJ1-1, with D possibly matching TRBD1 (6 bases). Germline V gene data show CDR1 as GTSNPN and CDR2 as SVGIG (reference sequence). The V end lost 3 bases, the J end lost 4 bases, and 12 bases lay between the germline ends. The CDR3 contains 13 residues. CDR3 nucleotide sequence: TGTGCCTGGAGCGGGGGCCCCGTCACTGAAGCTTTCTTT. Protein: CAWSGGPVTEAFF.

Ten or more counts support this clonotype. The chain recombines TRBV6-2 or TRBV6-3 with TRBJ2-1, with unresolved D. CDR3 length equals 15 residues. The germline V gene encodes CDR1 MNHEY and CDR2 SVGEGT. V gave up 0 bases and J gave up 6 bases, with 12 bases separating them. As DNA, the CDR3 is TGTGCCAGCAGTTACTCGAACGTCATGAGCAATGAGCAGTTCTTC. Translating gives CASSYSNVMSNEQFF.

As for this clonotype: The junction differs from germline at one of its ends, possibly a read error. The chain is built from TRBV5-1 and TRBJ2-1; 8 nucleotides align to TRBD2. Near its end, the DNA agrees better with TRBJ2-7, so the J call may be wrong. This CDR3 has 15 amino acids. Looked up from germline, CDR1 is SGHRS and CDR2 is YFSETQ. The CDR3 region is CASGGRREVYNEQYF. Written as DNA, the CDR3 is TGTGCCAGCGGCGGGCGGCGGGAGGTTTACAATGAGCAGTACTTC.

This clonotype was detected many times. This chain joins TRBV6-5 and TRBJ1-5; D gene unclear. Germline CDR1 is MNHEY and CDR2 is SVGAGI. The V end lost 0 bases, the J end lost 0 bases, and 15 bases lay between the germline ends. The CDR3 length is 18 residues. As DNA, the CDR3 is TGTGCCAGCAGTTACTCGAGTCGGGAGCGCTTTAGCAATCAGCCCCAGCATTTT. Translating it yields CASSYSSRERFSNQPQHF.

The rearrangement uses TRBV6-1 and TRBJ1-5; weak D call: TRBD1 (5 bases). Germline V gene lookup returns CDR1 MNHNS and CDR2 SASEGT. The CDR3 is 14 residues long. V lost 9 bases to trimming and J lost 0 bases, with 12 bases between them. In DNA, the CDR3 is TGTGCCAGTAACCCAAGGGGTAGCAATCAGCCCCAGCATTTT. Translating it yields CASNPRGSNQPQHF.

The chain has TRBV12-3 or TRBV12-4 and TRBJ1-5; D perhaps matches TRBD1 (5 bases). The CDR3 contains 14 residues. Deletions cut 5 bases from V and 4 bases from J, with 12 bases between. This CDR3 is CASSPNQGNQPQHF. Here the CDR3 DNA reads TGTGCCAGCAGTCCTAACCAGGGTAATCAGCCCCAGCATTTT.

The chain employs TRBV4-3 and TRBJ1-5, with TRBD1 matching over 7 bases. This CDR3 has 21 residues. Germline assignment: CDR1 LGHNA and CDR2 YSLEER. Germline trimming cut 0 bases from V and 2 bases from J; bases unmatched to any gene: 19. CDR3 amino acids: CASSQDALVAGGLLGNQPQHF. In nucleotides, the CDR3 is TGCGCCAGCAGCCAAGATGCTCTGGTGGCAGGGGGTCTTCTCGGCAATCAGCCCCAGCATTTT.

This clonotype was recorded many times. This sequence joins TRBV11-2 and TRBJ2-7; possible D gene TRBD1, 5 bases. The germline CDR1 and CDR2 sequences are SGHAT and FQNNGV. V lost 1 base and J 6 bases, leaving 16 bases between the germline ends. This CDR3 contains 15 residues. The CDR3 coding sequence is TGTGCCAGCAGCTTAGGGGGCGGCCCGCTTATCGAGCAGTACTTC. The encoded protein is CASSLGGGPLIEQYF.

The chain carries TRBV30 and TRBJ2-3, with 9 bases lining up with TRBD2. Germline CDR1 reads GTSNPN; CDR2 reads SVGIG (reference sequence). The V and J ends lost 4 bases and 4 bases, in that order; junction bases with no gene match: 9. This CDR3 region has 15 residues. In DNA form, the CDR3 reads TGTGCCTGGACCTTAGCGGGAGTACCCGCAGATACGCAGTATTTT. It is translated as CAWTLAGVPADTQYF.

Only a few counts were recorded for this clonotype. The chain recombines TRBV4-3 with TRBJ1-6; TRBD1 matches 11 bases. The CDR3 length is 17 residues. Germline CDR1 reads LGHNA; CDR2 reads YSLEER. J gave up 8 bases and V 3 bases, and 9 bases lay outside the gene matches. The CDR3 DNA follows: TGCGCCAGCAGCCATGGACAGGGGGCGAAGGTGGATTCACCCCTCCACTTT. Its translation is CASSHGQGAKVDSPLHF.

This clonotype was observed at least ten times. V usage is TRBV3-1 and J usage is TRBJ1-3, with D tentatively TRBD1 (5 bases). The CDR3 has 16 amino acids. Looked up from germline, CDR1 is LGHDT and CDR2 is YNNKEL (reference sequence). The V end was cut by 1 base, the J end by 0 bases, with 10 bases between. The CDR3 nucleotides read TGTGCCAGCAGCCAAGCAACAGGCAACTCTGGAAACACCATATATTTT. Translated: CASSQATGNSGNTIYF.

The chain is built from TRBV11-2 and TRBJ2-3; D unclear. CDR3 length: 16 amino acids. Per germline, CDR1 SGHAT and CDR2 FQNNGV. Trimming took off 0 bases at V and 2 bases at J, with 12 bases between the two ends. The CDR3, as DNA: TGTGCCAGCAGCTTAGACGGGCTCCCCCCCACAGATACGCAGTATTTT. It yields the protein CASSLDGLPPTDTQYF.

This clonotype occurred a few times. This sequence joins TRBV6-6 and TRBJ2-1; TRBD2 matches 7 bases. The J segment lost 9 bases and the V segment lost 2 bases, leaving 4 bases of the junction unmatched. Germline assignment: CDR1 MNHNY and CDR2 SVGAGI (reference sequence). This CDR3 region has 13 residues. The CDR3 coding sequence is TGTGCCAGCAGTTACCAAGCGGGAACTGAGCAGTTCTTC. Amino acid sequence: CASSYQAGTEQFF.

The table lists this clonotype with a few counts. V gene TRBV9 combines with J gene TRBJ1-2; a possible D gene is TRBD1 (6 bases). Between the trimmed V and J ends, which lost 0 bases and 3 bases, there was a span of 15 bases. This CDR3 region has 16 residues. Per germline, CDR1 SGDLS and CDR2 YYNGEE. The CDR3 coding sequence is TGTGCCAGCAGCGTAGCCCCCTCAAAGGGGGACTATGGCTACACCTTC. This translates into CASSVAPSKGDYGYTF.

The chain employs TRBV6-2 or TRBV6-3 and TRBJ2-1; 13 positions agree with TRBD2. The CDR3 length is 16 residues. Germline CDR1 and CDR2: MNHEY and SVGEGT. Trimming took 2 bases from V and 4 from J; bases not matched to a gene: 2. This CDR3 is CASSYGLAGEYNEQFF. The CDR3 nucleotides read TGTGCCAGCAGTTACGGACTAGCGGGAGAATACAATGAGCAGTTCTTC.

This chain links TRBV10-3 with TRBJ2-2; the match to TRBD2 covers 13 bases. CDR3 size: 16 residues. Germline CDR1 is ENHRY and CDR2 is SYGVKD. J gave up 5 bases and V 10 bases, and 10 bases lay outside the gene matches. The CDR3 sequence: CASQPGLAGLTGELFF. CDR3 nucleotide sequence: TGTGCCAGTCAACCGGGACTAGCGGGGTTGACCGGGGAGCTGTTTTTT.

This clonotype occurred a few times. This chain's CDR3 is CASSLGGADYEQYF. The CDR3 DNA is TGTGCCAGCAGCTTAGGAGGGGCGGACTACGAGCAGTACTTC. The chain is built from TRBV11-2 and TRBJ2-7; D may be TRBD1 or TRBD2 (5 bases each). V was clipped by 1 base and J by 3 bases, with 10 bases between them. CDR3 length: 14 residues. Germline loops: CDR1 SGHAT, CDR2 FQNNGV.

Many counts were recorded for this clonotype. J is TRBJ2-1 and V is TRBV11-2; 12 positions agree with TRBD2. Losses at the gene ends were 4 bases for V and 1 base for J; bases not matched to a gene: 2. From germline, CDR1 is SGHAT and CDR2 FQNNGV. The CDR3 has 16 residues. CDR3 nucleotide sequence: TGTGCCAGCAGCTCCCTAGCGGGAGGGTCCTACAATGAGCAGTTCTTC. This sequence encodes CASSSLAGGSYNEQFF.

This clonotype has a count of ten or more. The chain employs TRBV30 and TRBJ2-3; 13 bases match TRBD2. Germline CDR1 is GTSNPN and CDR2 is SVGIG (reference sequence). This CDR3 is 14 amino acids long. V lost 4 bases, J lost 9 bases, and 7 bases stayed unmatched. CDR3: CAWIPGLAGHTQYF. As DNA, the CDR3 is TGTGCCTGGATCCCGGGACTAGCGGGACACACGCAGTATTTT.

The gene calls are TRBV7-9 and TRBJ2-3; maybe TRBD2 (6 bases). The CDR3 sequence is 17 residues long. Germline-derived CDR1 and CDR2 are SEHNR and FQNEAQ (reference sequence). Trimming took off 4 bases at V and 0 bases at J, with 17 bases between the two ends. DNA of the CDR3: TGTGCCAGCAGCTCAGGGCGGGACCGCGCTAGCACAGATACGCAGTATTTT. This translates into CASSSGRDRASTDTQYF.

Only a few counts were recorded for this clonotype. The CDR3 DNA is TGTGCCAGTAGTATCGGACAGCGCCGTGAAGCTTTCTTT. It yields the protein CASSIGQRREAFF. The V and J genes are TRBV19 and TRBJ1-1; perhaps TRBD1 as D (6 bases). The CDR3 is 13 residues long. V gave up 3 bases and J gave up 7 bases, with 12 bases separating them. Germline V gene sequence: CDR1 LNHDA, CDR2 SQIVND (reference sequence).

This clonotype came up a few times. The rearrangement joins TRBV7-9 to TRBJ2-7; either TRBD1 or TRBD2 may fit D (5 bases each). The CDR3 contains 13 residues. Per the germline V gene, CDR1 is SEHNR and CDR2 is FQNEAQ (reference sequence). The ends were cut back, 3 bases at V and 4 bases at J, with 10 bases in the middle. The CDR3 DNA sequence: TGTGCCAGCAGCTTTTCCGGGGCTTACGAGCAGTACTTC. It is translated as CASSFSGAYEQYF.

V usage is TRBV27 and J usage is TRBJ2-1; TRBD1 aligns across 12 bases. Germline values: CDR1 MNHEY, CDR2 SMNVEV (reference sequence). The CDR3 extends over 17 amino acids. Losses at the gene ends were 5 bases for V and 10 bases for J; bases not matched to a gene: 15. For the CDR3, the DNA is TGTGCCAGCAGTCCCGGGACAGGGGGCTCTTTTTACTGGGAGCAGTTCTTC. This sequence encodes CASSPGTGGSFYWEQFF.

There are many counts of this clonotype. The chain is built from TRBV12-3 or TRBV12-4 and TRBJ2-7; 7 positions agree with TRBD2. The CDR3 sequence is 14 residues long. The trim removed 8 bases at V and 3 bases at J, leaving 10 bases unmatched. The CDR3 bases are TGTGCCAGCCTTGATACGGGAGGCCGCTACGAGCAGTACTTC. Protein product: CASLDTGGRYEQYF.

J is TRBJ1-6 and V is TRBV20-1; no reliable D call. Looked up from germline, CDR1 is DFQATT and CDR2 is SNEGSKA (reference sequence). V was clipped by 2 bases and J by 10 bases, with 9 bases between them. This CDR3 contains 12 residues. The CDR3 loop reads CSARITGSPLHF. Written as DNA, the CDR3 is TGCAGTGCTAGAATTACCGGATCACCCCTCCACTTT.